This record looks at one TCR beta chain sequence and its context. CDR1 is MNHNS, CDR2 SASEGT, per germline. This CDR3 comprises 18 residues. With 4 bases removed from V and 7 bases from J, the gap between germline ends came to 26 bases. The table came from immunoSEQ multiplex PCR; TCRdb's copy has only in-frame clones and leaves some out. The table lists some 120,000 clones, around 87% of them singletons. This sample was included in a study of blood T cell repertoires in COVID-19. This receptor was obtained from a woman in her sixties with acute or convalescent COVID-19. This chain links TRBV6-1 with TRBJ1-5, with TRBD1 as a possible D gene (5 bases). The sequencing input was peripheral blood. This CDR3 reads CASSANTAGRQGNQPQHF. CDR3 nucleotides: TGTGCCAGCAGTGCGAACACGGCGGGGCGCCAGGGTAACCAGCCCCAGCATTTT.